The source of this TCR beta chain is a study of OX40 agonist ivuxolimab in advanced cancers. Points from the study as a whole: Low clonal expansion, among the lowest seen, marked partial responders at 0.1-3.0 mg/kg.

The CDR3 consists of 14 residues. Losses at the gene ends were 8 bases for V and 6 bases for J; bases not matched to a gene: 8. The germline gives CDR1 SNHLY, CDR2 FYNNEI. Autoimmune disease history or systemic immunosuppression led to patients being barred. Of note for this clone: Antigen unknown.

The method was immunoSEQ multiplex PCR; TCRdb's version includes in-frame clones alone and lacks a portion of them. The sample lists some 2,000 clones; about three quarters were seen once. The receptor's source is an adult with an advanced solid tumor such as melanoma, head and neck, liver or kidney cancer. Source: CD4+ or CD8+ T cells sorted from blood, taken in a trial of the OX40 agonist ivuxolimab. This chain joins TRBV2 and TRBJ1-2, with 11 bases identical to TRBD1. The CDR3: CASSQGGQGDGYTF. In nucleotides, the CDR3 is TGTGCCAGCTCTCAAGGGGGACAGGGGGATGGCTACACCTTC.